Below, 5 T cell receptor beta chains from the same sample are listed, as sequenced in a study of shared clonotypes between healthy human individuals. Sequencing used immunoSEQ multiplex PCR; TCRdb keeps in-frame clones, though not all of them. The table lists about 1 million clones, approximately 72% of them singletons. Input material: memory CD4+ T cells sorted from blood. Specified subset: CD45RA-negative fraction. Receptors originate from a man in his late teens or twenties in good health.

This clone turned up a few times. CDR3 protein: CSATGTEAFF. CDR3 nucleotide sequence: TGCAGTGCAACCGGGACAGAAGCTTTCTTT. The chain has TRBV20-1 and TRBJ1-1; D might be TRBD1 (6 bases). The V end lost 6 bases, the J end lost 8 bases, and 10 bases lay between the germline ends. Germline loops: CDR1 DFQATT, CDR2 SNEGSKA (reference sequence). The CDR3 runs to 10 residues.

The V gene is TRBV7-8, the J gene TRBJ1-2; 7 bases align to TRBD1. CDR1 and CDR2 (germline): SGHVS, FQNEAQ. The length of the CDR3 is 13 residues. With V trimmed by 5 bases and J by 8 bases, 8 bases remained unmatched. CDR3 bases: TGTGCCAGCAGCGAGACAGGGTTGGAAGGCTACACCTTC. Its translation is CASSETGLEGYTF.

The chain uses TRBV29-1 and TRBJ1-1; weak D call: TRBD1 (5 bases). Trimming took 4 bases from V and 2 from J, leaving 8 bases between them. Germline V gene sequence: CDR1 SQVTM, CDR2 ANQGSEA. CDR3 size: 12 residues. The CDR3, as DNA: TGCAGCGTTGCAGGGACTAACACTGAAGCTTTCTTT. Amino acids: CSVAGTNTEAFF.

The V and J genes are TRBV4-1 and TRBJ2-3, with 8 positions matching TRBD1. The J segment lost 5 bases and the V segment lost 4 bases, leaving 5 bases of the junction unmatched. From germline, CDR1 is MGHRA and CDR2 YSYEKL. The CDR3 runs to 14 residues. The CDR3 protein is CASSRPDREDTQYF. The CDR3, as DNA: TGCGCCAGCAGCCGCCCGGACAGGGAAGATACGCAGTATTTT.

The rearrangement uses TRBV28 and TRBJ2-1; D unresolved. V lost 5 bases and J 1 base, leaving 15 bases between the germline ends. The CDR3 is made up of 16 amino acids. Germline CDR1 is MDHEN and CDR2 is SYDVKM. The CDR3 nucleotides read TGTGCCAGCAGTACCTCAGGAGCGAATTCCTACAATGAGCAGTTCTTC. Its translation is CASSTSGANSYNEQFF.